The entry below describes one T cell receptor beta chain. The length of the CDR3 is 17 residues. CDR1 and CDR2 (germline): KGHSH, LQKENI. V lost 0 bases to trimming and J lost 0 bases, with 14 bases between them. In the authors' methods: Quantification of nucleated cells was approximated via reference gene primer amplification. The method was immunoSEQ multiplex PCR; TCRdb's version includes in-frame clones alone and lacks a portion of them. The DNA gave D and trimming, while V, J and clone size come from that table. The sample records more than 110,000 clones, around nine tenths being singletons. These data come from a study of blood T cell repertoires in COVID-19. Across the study: There were acute and convalescent COVID-19 samples, and they came from the United States, Italy and Spain. T cells, B-cell-depleted T cells, or PBMCs provided the cDNA or gDNA that served as material.

Material for sequencing was peripheral blood. The chain combines TRBV18 with TRBJ1-1, with D possibly TRBD1 on 5 matching bases. The sequence derives from a human donor in a cohort sampled during active COVID-19. In DNA form, the CDR3 reads TGTGCCAGCTCACCACCGTCGTTTGCGGGACTGAACACTGAAGCTTTCTTT. Translated, it gives CASSPPSFAGLNTEAFF.